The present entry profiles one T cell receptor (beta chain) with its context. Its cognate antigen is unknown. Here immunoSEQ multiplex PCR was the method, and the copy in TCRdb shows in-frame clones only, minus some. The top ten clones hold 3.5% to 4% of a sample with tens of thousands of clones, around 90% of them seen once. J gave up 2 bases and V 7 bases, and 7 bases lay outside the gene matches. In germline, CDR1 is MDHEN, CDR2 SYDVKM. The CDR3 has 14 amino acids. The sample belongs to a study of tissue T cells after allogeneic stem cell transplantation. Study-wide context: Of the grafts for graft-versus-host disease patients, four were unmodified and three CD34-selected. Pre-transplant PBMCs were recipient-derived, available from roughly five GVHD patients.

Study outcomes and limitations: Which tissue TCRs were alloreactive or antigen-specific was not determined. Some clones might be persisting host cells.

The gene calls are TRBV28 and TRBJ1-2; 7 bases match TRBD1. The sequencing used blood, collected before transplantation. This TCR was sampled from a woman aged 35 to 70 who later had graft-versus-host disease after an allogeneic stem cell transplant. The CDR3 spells CASNNRGSNYGYTF. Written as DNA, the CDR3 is TGTGCCAGCAACAACAGGGGATCCAACTATGGCTACACCTTC.